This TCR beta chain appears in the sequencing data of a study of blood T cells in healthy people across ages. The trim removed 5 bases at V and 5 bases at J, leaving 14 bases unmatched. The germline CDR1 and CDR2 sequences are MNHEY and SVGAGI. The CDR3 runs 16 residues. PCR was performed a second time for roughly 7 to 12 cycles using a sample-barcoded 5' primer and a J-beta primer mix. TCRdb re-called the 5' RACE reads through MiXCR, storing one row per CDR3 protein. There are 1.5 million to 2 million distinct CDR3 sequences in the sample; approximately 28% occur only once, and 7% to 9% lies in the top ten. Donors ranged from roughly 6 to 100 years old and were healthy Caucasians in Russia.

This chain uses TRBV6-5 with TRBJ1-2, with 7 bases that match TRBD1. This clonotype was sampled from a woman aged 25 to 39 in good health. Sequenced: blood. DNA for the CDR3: TGTGCCAGCAGTCCAACCACGGGGGGACAGACGTATGGCTACACCTTC. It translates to CASSPTTGGQTYGYTF.